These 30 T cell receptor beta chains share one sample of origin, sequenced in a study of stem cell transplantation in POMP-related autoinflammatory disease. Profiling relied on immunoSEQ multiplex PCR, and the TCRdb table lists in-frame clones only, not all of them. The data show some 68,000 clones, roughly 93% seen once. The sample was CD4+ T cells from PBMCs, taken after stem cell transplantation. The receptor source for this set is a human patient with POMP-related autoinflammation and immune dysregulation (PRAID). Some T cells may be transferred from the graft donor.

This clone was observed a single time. Here the CDR3 reads CATSQGAQGAVEQYF. CDR3 bases: TGTGCCACCAGCCAGGGTGCACAGGGGGCGGTCGAGCAGTACTTC. This chain joins TRBV15 and TRBJ2-7; 9 nucleotides match TRBD1. CDR1 is LNHNV, CDR2 YYDKDF, per germline (reference sequence). The CDR3 extends over 15 amino acids. Trimming cost V 5 bases and J 6 bases; bases outside gene matches: 11.

CDR3 loop: CASSEGFEQFF. Here the CDR3 DNA reads TGTGCCAGCAGTGAAGGATTTGAGCAGTTCTTC. The chain links TRBV2 to TRBJ2-1; D ambiguous. The CDR3 covers 11 residues. Trimming left V 1 base short and J 9 bases short, with 4 bases between. The germline V gene has CDR1 SNHLY and CDR2 FYNNEI.

The CDR3 sequence is CASSLALQGASSYNEQFF. The CDR3 DNA is TGTGCCAGCAGCTTAGCTTTACAGGGGGCTTCCTCCTACAATGAGCAGTTCTTC. The rearrangement links TRBV13 to TRBJ2-1; 9 positions agree with TRBD1. The V segment lost 1 base and the J segment 0 bases; nucleotides outside the gene matches: 7. The CDR3 contains 18 residues. The germline CDR1 and CDR2 sequences are PRHDT and FYEKMQ (reference sequence).

The CDR3 reads CASSPDRGPYGYTF. For the CDR3, the DNA is TGTGCCAGCAGTCCTGACAGGGGCCCCTATGGCTACACCTTC. The J gene is TRBJ1-2, the V gene TRBV6-5, with 8 bases lining up with TRBD1. Looked up from germline, CDR1 is MNHEY and CDR2 is SVGAGI. The CDR3 runs 14 residues. J gave up 4 bases and V 5 bases, and 6 bases lay outside the gene matches.

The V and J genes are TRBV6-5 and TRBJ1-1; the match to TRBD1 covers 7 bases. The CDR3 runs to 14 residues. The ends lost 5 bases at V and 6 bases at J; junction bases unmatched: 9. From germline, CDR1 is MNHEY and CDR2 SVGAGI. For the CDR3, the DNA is TGTGCCAGCAGTCCTGACAGGGTTTTCCCTGAAGCTTTCTTT. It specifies CASSPDRVFPEAFF.

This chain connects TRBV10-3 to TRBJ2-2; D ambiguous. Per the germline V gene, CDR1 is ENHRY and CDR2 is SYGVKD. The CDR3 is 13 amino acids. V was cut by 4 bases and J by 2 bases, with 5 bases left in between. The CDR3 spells CAISGQNTGELFF. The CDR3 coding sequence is TGTGCCATCAGTGGACAAAACACCGGGGAGCTGTTTTTT.

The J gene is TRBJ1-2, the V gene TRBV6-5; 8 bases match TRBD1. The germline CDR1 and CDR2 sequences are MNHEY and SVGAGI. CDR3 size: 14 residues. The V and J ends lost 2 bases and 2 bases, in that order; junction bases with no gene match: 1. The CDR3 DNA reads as TGTGCCAGCAGTTACGACAGGGGCAACTATGGCTACACCTTC. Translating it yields CASSYDRGNYGYTF.

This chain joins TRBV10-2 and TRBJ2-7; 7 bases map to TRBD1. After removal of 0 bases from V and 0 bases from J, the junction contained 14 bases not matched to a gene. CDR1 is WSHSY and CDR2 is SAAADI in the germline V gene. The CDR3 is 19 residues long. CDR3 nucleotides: TGCGCCAGCAGTGAGTCGACTCTTTGGCGACAGGGACCCTCCTACGAGCAGTACTTC. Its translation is CASSESTLWRQGPSYEQYF.

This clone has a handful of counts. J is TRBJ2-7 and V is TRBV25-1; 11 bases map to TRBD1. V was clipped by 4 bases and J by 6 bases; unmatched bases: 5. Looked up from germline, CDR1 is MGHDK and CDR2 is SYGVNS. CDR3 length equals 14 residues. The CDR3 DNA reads TGTGCCAGCAGTGCGGGACAGGGGGGCGGCGAGCAGTACGTC. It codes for CASSAGQGGGEQYV.

CDR3 in amino acids: CASSTSLALSSGGARSTYEQYV. In DNA form, the CDR3 reads TGTGCCAGTAGTACCTCTCTCGCCTTATCTAGCGGGGGGGCACGGTCTACTTACGAGCAGTACGTC. The chain is built from TRBV19 and TRBJ2-7; 12 bases agree with TRBD2. The CDR3 totals 22 residues. The ends lost 4 bases at V and 4 bases at J; junction bases unmatched: 26. Germline V gene lookup returns CDR1 LNHDA and CDR2 SQIVND (reference sequence).

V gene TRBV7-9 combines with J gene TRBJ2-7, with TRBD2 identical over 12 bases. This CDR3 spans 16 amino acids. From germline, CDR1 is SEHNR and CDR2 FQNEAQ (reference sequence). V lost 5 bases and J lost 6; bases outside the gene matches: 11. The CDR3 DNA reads TGTGCCAGCAGCCCCTCCTTGACTAGCGGGAGCGCCGAGCAGTACTTC. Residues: CASSPSLTSGSAEQYF.

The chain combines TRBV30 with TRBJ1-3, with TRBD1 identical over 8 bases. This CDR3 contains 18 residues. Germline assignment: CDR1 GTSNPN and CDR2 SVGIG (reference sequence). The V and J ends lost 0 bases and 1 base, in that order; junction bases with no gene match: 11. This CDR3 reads CAWSVRLRTGRSGNTIYF. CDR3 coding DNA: TGTGCCTGGAGTGTACGATTGAGGACAGGGAGATCTGGAAACACCATATATTTT.

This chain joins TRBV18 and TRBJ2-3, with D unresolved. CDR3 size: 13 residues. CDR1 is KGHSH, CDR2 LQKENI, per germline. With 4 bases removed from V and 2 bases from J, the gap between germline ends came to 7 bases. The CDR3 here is CASSLTYTDTQYF. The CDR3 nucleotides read TGTGCCAGCTCACTTACCTACACAGATACGCAGTATTTT.

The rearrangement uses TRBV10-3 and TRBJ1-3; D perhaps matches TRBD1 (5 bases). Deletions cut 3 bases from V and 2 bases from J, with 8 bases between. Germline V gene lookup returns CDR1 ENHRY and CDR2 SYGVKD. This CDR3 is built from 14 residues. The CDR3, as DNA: TGTGCCATCAGTGACGGGACCGCTGGAAACACCATATATTTT. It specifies CAISDGTAGNTIYF.

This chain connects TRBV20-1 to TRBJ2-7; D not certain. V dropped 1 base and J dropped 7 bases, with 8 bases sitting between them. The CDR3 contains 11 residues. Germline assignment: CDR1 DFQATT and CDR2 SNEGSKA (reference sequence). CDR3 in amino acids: CSARVKTEQYF. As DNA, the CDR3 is TGCAGTGCTAGAGTTAAAACGGAGCAGTACTTC.

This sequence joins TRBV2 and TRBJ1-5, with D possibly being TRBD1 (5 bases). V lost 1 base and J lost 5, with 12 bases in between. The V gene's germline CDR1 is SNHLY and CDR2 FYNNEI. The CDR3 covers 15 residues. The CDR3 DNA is TGTGCCAGCAGTGAAGAACGATGGGGGTATCAGCCCCAGCATTTT. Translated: CASSEERWGYQPQHF.

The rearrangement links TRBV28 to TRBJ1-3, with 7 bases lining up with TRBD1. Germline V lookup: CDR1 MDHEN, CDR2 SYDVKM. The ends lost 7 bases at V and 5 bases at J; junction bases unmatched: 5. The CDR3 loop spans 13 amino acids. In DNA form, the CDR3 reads TGTGCCAGCACCCCAGGGGGGCGAAACACCATATATTTT. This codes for CASTPGGRNTIYF.

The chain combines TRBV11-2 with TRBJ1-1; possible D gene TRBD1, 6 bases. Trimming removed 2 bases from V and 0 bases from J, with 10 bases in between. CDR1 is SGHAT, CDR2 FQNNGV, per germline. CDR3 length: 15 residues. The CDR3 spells CASSLQGTMNTEAFF. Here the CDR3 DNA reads TGTGCCAGCAGCTTACAGGGGACCATGAACACTGAAGCTTTCTTT.

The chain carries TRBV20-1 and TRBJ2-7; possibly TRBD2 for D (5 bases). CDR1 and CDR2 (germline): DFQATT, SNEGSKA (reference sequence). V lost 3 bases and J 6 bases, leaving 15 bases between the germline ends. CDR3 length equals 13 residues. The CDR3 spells CSASRLAVREQYF. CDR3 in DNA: TGCAGTGCTAGTCGGCTAGCCGTACGCGAGCAGTACTTC.

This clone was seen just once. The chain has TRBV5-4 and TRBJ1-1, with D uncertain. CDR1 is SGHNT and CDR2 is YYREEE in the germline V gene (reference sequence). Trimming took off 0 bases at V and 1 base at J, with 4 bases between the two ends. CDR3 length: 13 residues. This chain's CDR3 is CASSLGSNTEAFF. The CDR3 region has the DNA TGTGCCAGCAGCTTGGGTTCGAACACTGAAGCTTTCTTT.

CDR3 protein: CASSLSPWGDTEAFF. The CDR3 nucleotides read TGTGCCAGCAGCTTGAGTCCGTGGGGGGACACTGAAGCTTTCTTT. The chain uses TRBV5-5 and TRBJ1-1; a weak D match, TRBD1 (5 bases). The CDR3 contains 15 residues. Germline V gene data show CDR1 as SGHKS and CDR2 as YYEKEE (reference sequence). V dropped 1 base and J dropped 3 bases, with 13 bases sitting between them.

DNA of the CDR3: TGTGCCAGCAGCCAATTAGGGGGCCAGCAGTACGTC. This sequence encodes CASSQLGGQQYV. The chain uses TRBV3-1 (or the pseudogene TRBV3-2) and TRBJ2-7; 7 bases are shared with TRBD1. This CDR3 spans 12 amino acids. V dropped 2 bases and J dropped 8; count of bases not matched to a gene: 3. The germline V gene encodes CDR1 LGHDT and CDR2 YNNKEL (reference sequence).

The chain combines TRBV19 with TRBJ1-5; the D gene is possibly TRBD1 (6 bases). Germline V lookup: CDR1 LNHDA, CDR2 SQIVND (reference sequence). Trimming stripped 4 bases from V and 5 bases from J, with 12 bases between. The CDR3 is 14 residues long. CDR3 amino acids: CASSTGHQYQPQHF. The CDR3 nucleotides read TGTGCCAGTAGTACGGGACACCAGTATCAGCCCCAGCATTTT. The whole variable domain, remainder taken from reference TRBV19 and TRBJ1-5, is DGGITQSPKYLFRKEGQNVTLSCEQNLNHDAMYWYRQDPGQGLRLIYYSQIVNDFQKGDIAEGYSVSREKKESFPLTVTSAQKNPTAFYLCASSTGHQYQPQHFGDGTRLSIL.

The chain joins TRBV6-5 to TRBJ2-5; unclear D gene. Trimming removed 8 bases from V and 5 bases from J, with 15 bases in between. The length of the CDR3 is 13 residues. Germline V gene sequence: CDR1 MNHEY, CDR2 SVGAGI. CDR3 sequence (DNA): TGTGCCAGCGGCCTCCCCGTTCTGGAGACCCAGTACTTC. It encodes CASGLPVLETQYF.

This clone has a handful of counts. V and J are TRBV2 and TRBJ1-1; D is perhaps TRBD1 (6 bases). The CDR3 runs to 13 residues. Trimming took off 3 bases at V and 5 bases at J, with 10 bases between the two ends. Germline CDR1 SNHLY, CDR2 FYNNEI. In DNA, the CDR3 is TGTGCCAGCAGTGATCAGGGGAGAACTGAAGCTTTCTTT. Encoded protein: CASSDQGRTEAFF.

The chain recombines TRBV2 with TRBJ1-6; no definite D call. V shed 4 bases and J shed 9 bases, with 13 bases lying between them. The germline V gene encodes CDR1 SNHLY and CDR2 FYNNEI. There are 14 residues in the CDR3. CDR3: CASSGPGPTSPLHF. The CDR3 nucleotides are TGTGCCAGCAGTGGACCTGGCCCTACTTCACCCCTCCACTTT.

The DNA of the CDR3 is TGTGCCAGCAGCCAAGCTAGCGGAGCCTACGAGCAGTACTTC. Amino acids: CASSQASGAYEQYF. The chain employs TRBV3-1 (or the pseudogene TRBV3-2) and TRBJ2-7; 7 bases agree with TRBD2. CDR1 is LGHDT, CDR2 YNNKEL, per germline (reference sequence). V dropped 1 base and J dropped 2; count of bases not matched to a gene: 2. The CDR3 runs to 14 residues.

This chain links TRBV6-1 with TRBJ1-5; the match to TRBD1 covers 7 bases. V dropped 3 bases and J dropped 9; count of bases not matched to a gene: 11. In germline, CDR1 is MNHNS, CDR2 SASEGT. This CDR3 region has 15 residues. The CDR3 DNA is TGTGCCAGCAGTGAGCAGACAGGGATGGGGCGGCCCCAGCATTTT. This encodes CASSEQTGMGRPQHF.

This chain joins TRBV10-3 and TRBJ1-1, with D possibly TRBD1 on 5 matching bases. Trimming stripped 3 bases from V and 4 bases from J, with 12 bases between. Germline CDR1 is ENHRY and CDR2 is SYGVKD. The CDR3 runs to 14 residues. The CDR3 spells CAISERAQGTEAFF. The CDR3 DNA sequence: TGTGCCATCAGTGAACGGGCCCAGGGCACTGAAGCTTTCTTT.

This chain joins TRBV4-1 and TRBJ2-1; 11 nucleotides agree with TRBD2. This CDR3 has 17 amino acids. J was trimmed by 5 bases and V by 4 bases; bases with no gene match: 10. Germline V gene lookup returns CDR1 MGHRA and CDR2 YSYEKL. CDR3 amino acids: CASSLELAGEGDNEQFF. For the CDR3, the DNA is TGCGCCAGCAGCCTTGAACTAGCGGGGGAGGGAGACAATGAGCAGTTCTTC.